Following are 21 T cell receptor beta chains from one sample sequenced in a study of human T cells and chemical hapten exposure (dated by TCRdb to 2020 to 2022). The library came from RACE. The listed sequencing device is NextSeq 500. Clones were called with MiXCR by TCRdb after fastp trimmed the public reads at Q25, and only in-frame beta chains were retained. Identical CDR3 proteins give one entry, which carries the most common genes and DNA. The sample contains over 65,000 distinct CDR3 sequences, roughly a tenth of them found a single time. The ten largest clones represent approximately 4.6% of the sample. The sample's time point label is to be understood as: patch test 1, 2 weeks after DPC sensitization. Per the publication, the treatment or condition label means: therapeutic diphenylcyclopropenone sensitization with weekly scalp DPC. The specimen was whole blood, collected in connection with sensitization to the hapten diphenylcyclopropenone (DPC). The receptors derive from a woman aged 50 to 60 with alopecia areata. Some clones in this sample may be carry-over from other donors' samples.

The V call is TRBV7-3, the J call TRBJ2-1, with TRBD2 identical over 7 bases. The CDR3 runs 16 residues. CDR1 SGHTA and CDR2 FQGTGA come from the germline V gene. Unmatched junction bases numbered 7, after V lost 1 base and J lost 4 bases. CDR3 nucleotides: TGTGCCAGCAGCTTAAAGACTAGCAGACCTTACAATGAGCAGTTCTTC. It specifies CASSLKTSRPYNEQFF.

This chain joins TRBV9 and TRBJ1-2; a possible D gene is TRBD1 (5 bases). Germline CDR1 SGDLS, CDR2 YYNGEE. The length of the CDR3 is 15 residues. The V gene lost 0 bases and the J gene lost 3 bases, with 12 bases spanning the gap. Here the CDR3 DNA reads TGTGCCAGCAGCGTAGATCCGGGGCTGGACTATGGCTACACCTTC. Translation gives CASSVDPGLDYGYTF.

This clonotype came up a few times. The CDR3 reads CASSYSRTGFKWGNQPQHF. The CDR3 DNA sequence: TGTGCCAGCAGTTACTCGAGAACAGGATTTAAATGGGGCAATCAGCCCCAGCATTTT. The gene calls are TRBV6-2 or TRBV6-3 and TRBJ1-5, with a weak D call TRBD1 (5 bases). The germline V gene has CDR1 MNHEY and CDR2 SVGEGT. The CDR3 sequence is 19 residues long. Trimming shortened V by 0 bases and J by 2 bases, and 20 bases separated the two germline ends.

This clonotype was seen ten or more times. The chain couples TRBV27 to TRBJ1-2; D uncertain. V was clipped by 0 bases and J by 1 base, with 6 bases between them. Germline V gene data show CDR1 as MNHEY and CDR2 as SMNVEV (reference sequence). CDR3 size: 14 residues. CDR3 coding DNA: TGTGCCAGCAGTTTATCACGGGTTAACTATGGCTACACCTTC. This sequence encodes CASSLSRVNYGYTF.

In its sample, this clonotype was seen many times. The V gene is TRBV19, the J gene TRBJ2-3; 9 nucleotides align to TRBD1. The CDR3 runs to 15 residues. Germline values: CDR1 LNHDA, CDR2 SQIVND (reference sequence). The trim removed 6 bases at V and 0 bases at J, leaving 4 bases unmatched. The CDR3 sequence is CASRHRGLSTDTQYF. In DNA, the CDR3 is TGTGCCAGTAGGCACAGGGGGCTGAGCACAGATACGCAGTATTTT.

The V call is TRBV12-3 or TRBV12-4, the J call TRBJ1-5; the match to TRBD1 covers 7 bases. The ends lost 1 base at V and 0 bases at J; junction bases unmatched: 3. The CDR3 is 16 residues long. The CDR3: CASSLGTGHSNQPQHF. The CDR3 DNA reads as TGTGCCAGCAGTTTAGGGACAGGACATAGCAATCAGCCCCAGCATTTT.

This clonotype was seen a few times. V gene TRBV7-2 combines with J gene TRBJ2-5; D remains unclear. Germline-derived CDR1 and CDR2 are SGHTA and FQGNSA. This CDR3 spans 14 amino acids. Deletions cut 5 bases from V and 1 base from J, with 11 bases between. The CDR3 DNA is TGTGCCAGCAGCCCTTTTAATTCCCAAGAGACCCAGTACTTC. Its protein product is CASSPFNSQETQYF.

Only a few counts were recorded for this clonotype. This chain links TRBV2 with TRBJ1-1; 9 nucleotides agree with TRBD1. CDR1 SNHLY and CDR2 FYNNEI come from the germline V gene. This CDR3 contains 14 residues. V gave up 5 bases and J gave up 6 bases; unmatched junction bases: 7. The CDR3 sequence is CASSWDRVLPEAFF. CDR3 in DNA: TGTGCCAGCAGTTGGGACAGGGTCCTACCTGAAGCTTTCTTT.

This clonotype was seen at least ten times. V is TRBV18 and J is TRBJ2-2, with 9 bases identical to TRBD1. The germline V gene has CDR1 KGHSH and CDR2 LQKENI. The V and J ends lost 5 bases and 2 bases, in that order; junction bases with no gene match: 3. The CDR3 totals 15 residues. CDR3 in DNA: TGTGCCAGCTCATTCACAGGGGGCAACACCGGGGAGCTGTTTTTT. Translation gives CASSFTGGNTGELFF.

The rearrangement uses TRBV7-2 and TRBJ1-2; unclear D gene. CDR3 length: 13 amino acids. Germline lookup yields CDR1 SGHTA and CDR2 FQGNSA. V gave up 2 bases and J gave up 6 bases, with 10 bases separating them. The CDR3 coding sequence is TGTGCCAGCAGCTTAAATTACGGGGATGGCTACACCTTC. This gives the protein CASSLNYGDGYTF.

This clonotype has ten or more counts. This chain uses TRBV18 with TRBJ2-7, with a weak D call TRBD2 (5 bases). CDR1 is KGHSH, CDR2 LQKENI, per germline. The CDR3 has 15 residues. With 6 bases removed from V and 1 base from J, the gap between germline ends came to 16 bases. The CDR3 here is CASSPGVASSYEQYF. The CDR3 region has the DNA TGTGCCAGCTCCCCCGGGGTAGCTTCATCCTACGAGCAGTACTTC.

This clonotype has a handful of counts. CDR3 sequence reads: CASSRSTGDSYEQYF. CDR3 in DNA: TGTGCCAGCAGCCGCTCAACAGGGGACTCCTACGAGCAGTACTTC. The J gene is TRBJ2-7, the V gene TRBV14; 7 bases are shared with TRBD1. Germline V CDR1 and CDR2: SGHDN, FVKESK. V lost 4 bases, J lost 0 bases, and 6 bases stayed unmatched. The CDR3 is made up of 15 amino acids.

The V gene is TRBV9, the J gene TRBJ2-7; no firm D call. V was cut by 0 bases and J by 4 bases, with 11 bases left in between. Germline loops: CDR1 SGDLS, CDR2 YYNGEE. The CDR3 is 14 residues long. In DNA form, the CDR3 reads TGTGCCAGCAGCGTAGGGGTAGGAAGGTACGAGCAGTACTTC. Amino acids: CASSVGVGRYEQYF.

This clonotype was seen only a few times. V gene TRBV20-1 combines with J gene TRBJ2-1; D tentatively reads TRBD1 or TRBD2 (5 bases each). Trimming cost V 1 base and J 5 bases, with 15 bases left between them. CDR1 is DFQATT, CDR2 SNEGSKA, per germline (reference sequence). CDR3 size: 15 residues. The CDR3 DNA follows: TGCAGTGCTAGAGTAGATGGGACGGTGAACAATGAGCAGTTCTTC. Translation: CSARVDGTVNNEQFF.

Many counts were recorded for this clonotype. The DNA for the CDR3 is TGTGCCAGCAGCTTACCCCGGGACAGGGAAGAGACCCAGTACTTC. Amino acid sequence: CASSLPRDREETQYF. The J gene is TRBJ2-5, the V gene TRBV13; 9 nucleotides align to TRBD1. V gave up 2 bases and J gave up 3 bases; unmatched junction bases: 4. The germline gives CDR1 PRHDT, CDR2 FYEKMQ (reference sequence). This CDR3 has 15 amino acids.

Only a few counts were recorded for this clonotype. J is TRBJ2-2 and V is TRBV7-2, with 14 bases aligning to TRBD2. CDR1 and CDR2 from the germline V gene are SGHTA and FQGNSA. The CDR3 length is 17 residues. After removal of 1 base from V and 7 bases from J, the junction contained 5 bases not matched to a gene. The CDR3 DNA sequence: TGTGCCAGCAGCTTAGGTGGACTAGCGGGAGGAAACGGGGAGCTGTTTTTT. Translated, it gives CASSLGGLAGGNGELFF.

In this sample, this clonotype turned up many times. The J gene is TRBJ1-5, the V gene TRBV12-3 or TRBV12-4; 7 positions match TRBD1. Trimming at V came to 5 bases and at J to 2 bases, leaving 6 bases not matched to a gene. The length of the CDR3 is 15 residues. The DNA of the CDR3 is TGTGCCAGCAGTCCCAGACAGGGCGGCAATCAGCCCCAGCATTTT. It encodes CASSPRQGGNQPQHF.

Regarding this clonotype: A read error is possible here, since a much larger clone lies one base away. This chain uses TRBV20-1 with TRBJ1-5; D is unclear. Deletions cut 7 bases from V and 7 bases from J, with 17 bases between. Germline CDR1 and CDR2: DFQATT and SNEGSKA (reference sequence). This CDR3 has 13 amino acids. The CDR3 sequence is CSGRARARQPQHF. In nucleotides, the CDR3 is TGCAGTGGGAGGGCGAGGGCTCGACAGCCCCAGCATTTT.

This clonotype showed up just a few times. CDR3 protein: CASSLGWEAEYNEQFF. CDR3 DNA: TGTGCCAGCAGCTTAGGTTGGGAGGCGGAATACAATGAGCAGTTCTTC. This chain connects TRBV7-9 to TRBJ2-1, with a weak D call TRBD2 (6 bases). Per the germline V gene, CDR1 is SEHNR and CDR2 is FQNEAQ (reference sequence). The CDR3 runs 16 residues. The germline V and J ends were trimmed by 1 base and 4 bases, with 14 bases remaining between them.

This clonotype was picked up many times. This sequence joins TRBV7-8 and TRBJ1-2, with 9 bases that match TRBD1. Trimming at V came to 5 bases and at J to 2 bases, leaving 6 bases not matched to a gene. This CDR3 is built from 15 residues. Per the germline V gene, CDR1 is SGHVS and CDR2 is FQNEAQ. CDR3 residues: CASSQRDRVNYGYTF. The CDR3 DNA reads TGTGCCAGCAGCCAAAGGGACAGGGTAAACTATGGCTACACCTTC.

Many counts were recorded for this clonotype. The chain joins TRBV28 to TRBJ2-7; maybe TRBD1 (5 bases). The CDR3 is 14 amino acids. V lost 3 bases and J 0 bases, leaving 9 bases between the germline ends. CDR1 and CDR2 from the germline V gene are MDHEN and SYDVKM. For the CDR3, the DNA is TGTGCCAGCAGTTTGTCGACAGTCTCCTACGAGCAGTACTTC. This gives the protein CASSLSTVSYEQYF.